This T cell receptor (beta chain) was obtained from a study of OX40 agonist ivuxolimab in advanced cancers. Background on the study: Each dose-escalation patient presented with hepatocellular carcinoma, melanoma, renal cell or head and neck cancer.

The data were produced by immunoSEQ multiplex PCR, yet TCRdb's version contains in-frame clones alone and is incomplete. The sample consists of roughly 26,000 clones, roughly 90% of them appearing once. CDR3 size: 13 residues. Per the germline V gene, CDR1 is ENHRY and CDR2 is SYGVKD. The V and J ends lost 6 bases and 2 bases respectively, with 11 bases between them. This chain uses TRBV10-3 with TRBJ2-7, with D possibly being TRBD1 (7 bases). The starting material was CD4+ or CD8+ T cells sorted from blood, obtained in a trial of the OX40 agonist ivuxolimab. This clonotype was sampled from an adult with an advanced solid tumor such as melanoma, head and neck, liver or kidney cancer. CDR3 DNA: TGTGCCATCAGGCGGGACAGAGCCTACGAGCAGTACTTC. Translating gives CAIRRDRAYEQYF.